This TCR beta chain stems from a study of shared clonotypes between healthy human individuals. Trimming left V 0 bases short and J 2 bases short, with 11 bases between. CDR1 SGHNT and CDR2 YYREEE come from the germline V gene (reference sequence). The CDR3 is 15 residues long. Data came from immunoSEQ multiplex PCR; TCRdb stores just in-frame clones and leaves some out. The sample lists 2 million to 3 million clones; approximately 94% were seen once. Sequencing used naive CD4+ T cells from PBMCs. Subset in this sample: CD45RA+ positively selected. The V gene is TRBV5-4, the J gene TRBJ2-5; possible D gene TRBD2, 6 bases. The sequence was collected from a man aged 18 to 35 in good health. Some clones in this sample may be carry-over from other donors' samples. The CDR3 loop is CASSLDLAIQETQYF. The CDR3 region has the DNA TGTGCCAGCAGCTTGGATCTAGCGATTCAAGAGACCCAGTACTTC.